These 16 T cell receptor beta chains were sequenced from one sample in a study of control samples from healthy donors and cancer patients (dated by TCRdb to 2019 to 2021). Library preparation employed the immunoSEQ multiplex PCR assay. The table was pulled from immuneACCESS by TCRdb, which kept in-frame rearrangements only. Such tables lose some clones; where checked, under half of the loss comes from unresolved V genes, and the rest has no known cause. This sample comprises about 160,000 clones, 85% to 90% of them detected only once. 9.5% to 15% of the sample lies in the top ten. Sequenced material: blood. Receptors originate from a man aged 30 to 45 in good health.

The genes are TRBV18 and TRBJ2-1; D remains ambiguous. V lost 3 bases and J lost 7, with 4 bases in between. CDR3 length: 11 amino acids. Germline CDR1 reads KGHSH; CDR2 reads LQKENI. CDR3 nucleotide sequence: TGTGCCAGCTCACCCTTAAATGAGCAGTTCTTC. Translation gives CASSPLNEQFF.

V and J are TRBV5-6 and TRBJ2-1, with D hard to call. The CDR3 sequence is 14 residues long. CDR1 is SGHDT, CDR2 YYEEEE, per germline. Trimming cost V 0 bases and J 4 bases, with 8 bases left between them. The CDR3 region is CASSLAGNYNEQFF. In DNA, the CDR3 is TGTGCCAGCAGCTTGGCTGGTAATTACAATGAGCAGTTCTTC.

The chain is built from TRBV4-1 and TRBJ1-4, with TRBD1 matching 10 bases. Germline lookup yields CDR1 MGHRA and CDR2 YSYEKL. V was pared by 6 bases and J by 6 bases, with 4 bases of the junction left unmatched. The CDR3 covers 14 residues. The chain's CDR3 is CASRDRGGDEKLFF. In DNA form, the CDR3 reads TGCGCCAGCAGGGACAGGGGGGGAGATGAAAAACTGTTTTTT.

The chain employs TRBV2 and TRBJ2-5, with D possibly TRBD2 on 5 matching bases. V was pared by 7 bases and J by 6 bases, with 18 bases between. The germline V gene encodes CDR1 SNHLY and CDR2 FYNNEI. This CDR3 is built from 14 residues. The CDR3 region is CASITDLPGKTQYF. The CDR3 DNA reads as TGTGCCAGCATTACGGACCTACCCGGGAAGACCCAGTACTTC.

Worth noting for this clone: Other DNA sequences from this sample encode an identical CDR3 as well. The CDR3 sequence is CASSLGPGELFF. In DNA, the CDR3 is TGTGCCAGCAGCTTAGGTCCTGGGGAGCTGTTTTTT. J is TRBJ2-2 and V is TRBV7-2; D gene unclear. The CDR3 contains 12 residues. The V gene lost 1 base and the J gene lost 8 bases, with 5 bases spanning the gap. From germline, CDR1 is SGHTA and CDR2 FQGNSA.

This clone appeared a single time. The chain is built from TRBV6-9 and TRBJ2-7, with no clear D. Looked up from germline, CDR1 is MNHGY and CDR2 is SVAAGI. The CDR3 runs to 12 residues. V lost 2 bases and J 5 bases, leaving 7 bases between the germline ends. The CDR3 loop reads CASSYARNEQYF. In DNA form, the CDR3 reads TGTGCCAGCAGTTATGCCCGGAACGAGCAGTACTTC.

V usage is TRBV6-2 or TRBV6-3 and J usage is TRBJ2-5; possibly TRBD1 or TRBD2 for D (5 bases each). Trimming stripped 2 bases from V and 7 bases from J, with 11 bases between. CDR1 is MNHEY, CDR2 SVGEGT, per germline. The CDR3 spans 13 residues. CDR3 region: CASSYEGKWTQYF. The DNA of the CDR3 is TGTGCCAGCAGTTACGAGGGGAAATGGACCCAGTACTTC.

The rearrangement uses TRBV2 and TRBJ2-1; weak D call: TRBD1 (5 bases). V lost 6 bases to trimming and J lost 8 bases, with 14 bases between them. The CDR3 runs 13 residues. Germline CDR1 SNHLY, CDR2 FYNNEI. This CDR3 reads CASRQGSVHEQFF. The CDR3 DNA sequence: TGTGCCAGCAGGCAGGGATCTGTACATGAGCAGTTCTTC.

V gene TRBV5-1 combines with J gene TRBJ1-5, with 8 bases identical to TRBD1. CDR1 SGHRS and CDR2 YFSETQ come from the germline V gene. V was pared by 0 bases and J by 10 bases, with 9 bases of the junction left unmatched. The CDR3 length is 15 residues. The CDR3 protein is CASSLEGQGKGPQHF. The CDR3 bases are TGCGCCAGCAGCTTGGAAGGACAGGGCAAAGGACCCCAGCATTTT.

This chain uses TRBV14 with TRBJ2-3; the D gene could be TRBD1 or TRBD2 (5 bases each). Germline V gene sequence: CDR1 SGHDN, CDR2 FVKESK. This CDR3 comprises 16 residues. Between the trimmed V and J ends, which lost 4 bases and 1 base, there was a span of 15 bases. This CDR3 is CASSPNRRGGTDTQYF. CDR3 nucleotide sequence: TGTGCCAGCAGCCCCAACAGGCGAGGGGGCACAGATACGCAGTATTTT.

The chain joins TRBV6-5 to TRBJ1-5; D is unresolved. From germline, CDR1 is MNHEY and CDR2 SVGAGI. The V gene lost 0 bases and the J gene lost 6 bases, with 12 bases spanning the gap. The CDR3 covers 15 residues. CDR3: CASSYSLPAGQPQHF. DNA for the CDR3: TGTGCCAGCAGTTACTCCCTCCCGGCGGGTCAGCCCCAGCATTTT.

The chain links TRBV6-5 to TRBJ1-4; D not certain. The ends were cut back, 4 bases at V and 0 bases at J, with 6 bases in the middle. The germline CDR1 and CDR2 sequences are MNHEY and SVGAGI. The CDR3 length is 14 residues. CDR3 sequence: CASSWTATNEKLFF. The CDR3 bases are TGTGCCAGCAGTTGGACTGCAACTAATGAAAAACTGTTTTTT.

The CDR3 nucleotides read TGTGCCAGCAGTTTTGCAGAAAAAATAAACACCATATATTTT. It encodes CASSFAEKINTIYF. The chain joins TRBV28 to TRBJ1-3; D is ambiguous. V was shortened by 3 bases and J by 6 bases, with 12 bases between the two germline ends. Germline V gene data show CDR1 as MDHEN and CDR2 as SYDVKM. The CDR3 covers 14 residues.

V usage is TRBV7-6 and J usage is TRBJ1-4; 7 nucleotides align to TRBD1. Unmatched junction bases numbered 6, after V lost 5 bases and J lost 0 bases. CDR1 is SGHVS and CDR2 is FNYEAQ in the germline V gene. This CDR3 spans 16 amino acids. For the CDR3, the DNA is TGTGCCAGCAGCATCCGGGACAGCTCAACTAATGAAAAACTGTTTTTT. Its translation: CASSIRDSSTNEKLFF.

The chain joins TRBV28 to TRBJ1-3; 8 positions agree with TRBD1. J lost 4 bases, V lost 6 bases, and 8 bases had no gene match. The CDR3 contains 15 residues. Germline CDR1 reads MDHEN; CDR2 reads SYDVKM. The CDR3 DNA sequence: TGTGCCAGCAGCCTAGGACAGGGTACAGGAAACACCATATATTTT. This sequence encodes CASSLGQGTGNTIYF.

The rearrangement uses TRBV29-1 and TRBJ2-5, with D unresolved. Germline CDR1 SQVTM, CDR2 ANQGSEA. This CDR3 comprises 11 residues. The V end was cut by 0 bases, the J end by 4 bases, with 3 bases between. In nucleotides, the CDR3 is TGCAGCGTTGAAGAGACAGAGACCCAGTACTTC. Its protein is CSVEETETQYF.